The text below deals with one T cell receptor beta chain. The sample belongs to a study of T cells in Graves' hyperthyroidism and ophthalmopathy. Reasons for excluding patients were uncontrolled infection, other autoimmune disease, pregnancy or lactation. Amplification of TCR beta CDR3 regions was performed using RNA transcripts as template. HTBI primers were the set used in a first-round RT-PCR of the TCR CDR3. One entry per CDR3 protein results from TCRdb running MiXCR on the multiplex PCR reads. The data hold 480,000 or so distinct CDR3 sequences, with 35% to 50% observed a single time. The CDR3 is 15 amino acids. Trimming left V 6 bases short and J 3 bases short, with 15 bases between. The germline V gene has CDR1 DFQATT and CDR2 SNEGSKA (reference sequence).

Sequenced material: peripheral blood or thyroid tissue (not recorded which). V and J are TRBV20-1 and TRBJ1-6; possible D gene TRBD1, 6 bases. This sequence was found in an adult woman with Graves' disease, either hyperthyroidism or ophthalmopathy (not recorded which). The CDR3: CSAQDRGGYNSPLHF. The DNA of the CDR3 is TGCAGTGCCCAGGACAGAGGGGGCTATAATTCACCCCTCCACTTT.